This T cell receptor (beta chain) originates from a study of blood T cell repertoires in COVID-19. Study-wide background: Both acute and convalescent COVID-19 samples were obtained from the United States, Italy and Spain. PBMCs, B-cell-depleted T cells, or T cells provided the cDNA or gDNA that made up the material.

As handled by the study authors: Reference gene primer amplification yielded estimated nucleated cell counts. The assay was immunoSEQ multiplex PCR, and TCRdb's table has in-frame clones only and misses some. V and J calls and clone size are as listed in that table; D and trimming were resolved from the DNA. The sample lists roughly 36,000 clones, around 86% occurring once. The receptor was isolated from an elderly man with active COVID-19. The sequencing input was peripheral blood.

CDR3 amino acids: CASSSLGSSPLHF. CDR3 bases: TGTGCCAGCAGTTCCCTAGGGAGCTCACCCCTCCACTTT. This sequence joins TRBV12-3 or TRBV12-4 and TRBJ1-6; D gene unclear. Deletions cut 4 bases from V and 10 bases from J, with 11 bases between. The CDR3 runs to 13 residues.